This record looks at one T cell receptor (beta chain) sequence and its context. Its antigen is still unknown. Recently defined diagnostic criteria classed the Susac syndrome patients as definite or probable. This record belongs to a study of CD8 T cells in Susac syndrome. About the study: Patients with Susac syndrome had blood drawn and were at that point therapy-naive, on corticosteroids, or on intravenous immunoglobulin alone. Study conclusions and caveats: A relatively small number of individuals underwent TCR sequencing and HLA analysis. CD8+ clonal expansion in Susac was maximal in TEMRA cells and in active patients.

Germline CDR1 and CDR2: SGDLS and YYNGEE. The V segment lost 0 bases and the J segment 9 bases; nucleotides outside the gene matches: 5. The CDR3 is 14 amino acids. Reverse transcription of roughly 0.5 to 1 ug RNA was carried out with random hexamers. TCRdb itself ran the immunoSEQ multiplex PCR reads through MiXCR, one entry per CDR3 protein. The top ten hold over 0.35% of the sample, which has 85,000 to 120,000 distinct CDR3 sequences, roughly 95% seen once. V usage is TRBV9 and J usage is TRBJ2-1; 8 bases map to TRBD2. Sequenced input: CD8+ T cells from PBMCs. This sequence was found in a human donor with Susac syndrome. DNA for the CDR3: TGTGCCAGCAGCGTAGCGGGGGGGCCTTTTGAGCAGTTCTTC. Encoded protein: CASSVAGGPFEQFF. Drawing the rest from reference TRBV9 and TRBJ2-1, the complete variable domain is DSGVTQTPKHLITATGQRVTLRCSPRSGDLSVYWYQQSLDQGLQFLIQYYNGEERAKGNILERFSAQQFPDLHSELNLSSLELGDSALYFCASSVAGGPFEQFFGPGTRLTVL.